These 5 T cell receptor beta chains were all obtained from the same sample, sequenced in a study of human T cells and chemical hapten exposure. Time point indicated: healthy volunteer bleed at 2 weeks. Someone pulled total RNA out of unfractionated whole blood. TCRdb redid the calling of the RACE reads with MiXCR, one entry per CDR3 protein. The sample has 49,000 or so distinct CDR3 sequences; almost 4.5% are singletons. The source material was whole blood. All receptors come from a human donor in good health. Some clones in this sample may be carry-over from other donors' samples.

This clonotype was counted a few times. The chain uses TRBV7-6 and TRBJ1-3, with D uncertain. This CDR3 comprises 15 residues. V lost 2 bases and J lost 0, with 8 bases in between. The germline V gene has CDR1 SGHVS and CDR2 FNYEAQ. The chain's CDR3 is CASSLHPSSGNTIYF. CDR3 bases: TGTGCCAGCAGCTTACATCCTTCCTCTGGAAACACCATATATTTT.

V usage is TRBV3-1 and J usage is TRBJ1-2, with TRBD1 matching 8 bases. With V trimmed by 3 bases and J by 4 bases, 4 bases remained unmatched. The CDR3 consists of 14 residues. Germline values: CDR1 LGHDT, CDR2 YNNKEL (reference sequence). The CDR3 nucleotides read TGTGCCAGCAGCCATGACAGGGGTTCCTATGGCTACACCTTC. This gives the protein CASSHDRGSYGYTF.

A word on this clonotype: A read error is possible here, since a much larger clone lies one base away. The V and J genes are TRBV5-6 and TRBJ1-5; TRBD1 might be the D (6 bases). The CDR3 is made up of 13 amino acids. Looked up from germline, CDR1 is SGHDT and CDR2 is YYEEEE. The CDR3 nucleotides read TGTGTCAGCAGCCCAGGGGACAATCAGCCCCAGCATTTT. Translating gives CVSSPGDNQPQHF.

This clonotype was picked up many times. The chain uses TRBV12-3 or TRBV12-4 and TRBJ2-2; 12 nucleotides agree with TRBD2. The trim removed 7 bases at V and 6 bases at J, leaving 24 bases unmatched. The CDR3 is 21 residues long. The CDR3 loop is CASTLVVWLAGGPYPAGELFF. The CDR3 coding sequence is TGTGCCAGCACCCTGGTGGTATGGCTAGCGGGAGGGCCGTACCCGGCCGGGGAGCTGTTTTTT.

This clonotype occurred a few times. The gene calls are TRBV20-1 and TRBJ2-5; D is perhaps TRBD1 (5 bases). In germline, CDR1 is DFQATT, CDR2 SNEGSKA (reference sequence). V was trimmed by 3 bases and J by 3 bases, leaving 17 bases between them. CDR3 size: 15 residues. CDR3 in amino acids: CSASWGQGREETQYF. For the CDR3, the DNA is TGCAGTGCTAGTTGGGGCCAGGGTCGGGAAGAGACCCAGTACTTC.